This is a list of T cell receptor beta chains from one sample in a study of cytomegalovirus exposure and HLA in healthy donors. Assay: immunoSEQ multiplex PCR; the TCRdb copy retains only in-frame clones and omits some. This table holds fewer than 130,000 clones, approximately 79% found once. The sequenced material came from PBMCs. These TCRs come from a woman between 35 and 50 years old in good health and CMV-seronegative. Each CDR3 is given with its conserved first and last residue. A D gene is named only where the DNA matches it firmly. Clone size is shown for a subset of rows, as once, few, many or a class of expanded clone.

d_gene	abundance	v_gene	j_gene	CDR3aa	CDR3nt
-	-	TRBV19	TRBJ1-2	CASKFARTPYGYTF	TGTGCCAGTAAATTCGCACGGACACCCTATGGCTACACCTTC
TRBD2	few	TRBV2	TRBJ2-5	CASSEGLAIQTQYF	TGTGCCAGCAGTGAGGGACTAGCGATACAGACCCAGTACTTC
-	once	TRBV10-2	TRBJ2-7	CASSESRLKVYF	TGCGCCAGCAGTGAGTCGAGGTTAAAGGTGTACTTC
-	-	TRBV10-3	TRBJ1-6	CAISVEATGNSPLHF	TGTGCCATCAGTGTGGAGGCTACGGGGAATTCACCCCTCCACTTT
TRBD2	-	TRBV5-1	TRBJ2-3	CASSLVGRRGDTQYF	TGCGCCAGCAGCTTGGTCGGGAGGCGTGGGGATACGCAGTATTTT
-	-	TRBV5-6	TRBJ2-7	CASNQQGTLSYEQYF	TGTGCCAGCAACCAACAGGGTACCCTTTCCTACGAGCAGTACTTC
TRBD2	-	TRBV7-9	TRBJ2-1	CASSLRASGTNNEQFF	TGTGCCAGCAGCTTAAGGGCTAGCGGGACGAACAATGAGCAGTTCTTC
TRBD1	few	TRBV5-4	TRBJ2-1	CASSLGQGSYNEQFF	TGTGCCAGCAGCTTGGGACAGGGGTCCTACAATGAGCAGTTCTTC
TRBD2	-	TRBV19	TRBJ2-7	CASSLGLAGPTGDEQYF	TGTGCCAGTAGTCTCGGACTAGCGGGGCCTACGGGAGACGAGCAGTACTTC
TRBD1	-	TRBV9	TRBJ1-6	CASSPRQGMGSPLHF	TGTGCCAGCAGCCCCCGACAGGGGATGGGTTCACCCCTCCACTTT
-	-	TRBV7-9	TRBJ1-1	CSSSLADREAFF	TGTTCCAGCAGCTTAGCAGACAGAGAAGCTTTCTTT
TRBD2	once	TRBV5-1	TRBJ2-3	CASSWPGTSGSTDTQYF	TGCGCCAGCAGCTGGCCCGGGACTAGCGGGAGCACAGATACGCAGTATTTT
-	-	TRBV4-1	TRBJ1-1	CASSQYAGGGVMAFF	TGCGCCAGCAGCCAATACGCGGGCGGGGGCGTAATGGCTTTCTTT
TRBD1	-	TRBV6-1	TRBJ2-7	CASNTDRESYEQYF	TGTGCCAGCAACACGGACAGGGAGAGCTACGAGCAGTACTTC
TRBD2	-	TRBV18	TRBJ2-2	CASSPRLGAGTGELFF	TGTGCCAGCTCACCACGTTTGGGAGCGGGGACCGGGGAGCTGTTTTTT
TRBD2	-	TRBV7-2	TRBJ2-3	CASSLEGTSPDTQYF	TGTGCCAGCAGCTTAGAAGGGACTAGTCCAGATACGCAGTATTTT
TRBD1	-	TRBV27	TRBJ1-2	CASSKSGGENYGYTF	TGTGCCAGCAGTAAGTCAGGGGGCGAAAATTATGGCTACACCTTC
TRBD2	-	TRBV30	TRBJ2-1	CAWSGGGDNEQFF	TGTGCCTGGAGTGGGGGGGGAGATAATGAGCAGTTCTTC
-	-	TRBV25-1	TRBJ2-1	CASSGPGLAYNEQFF	TGTGCCAGCAGTGGCCCGGGACTGGCCTACAATGAGCAGTTCTTC
-	-	TRBV25-1	TRBJ1-3	CASSESTVSGNTIYF	TGTGCCAGCAGTGAATCGACAGTCTCTGGAAACACCATATATTTT
-	-	TRBV28	TRBJ2-7	CASSPPDYEQYF	TGTGCCAGCAGTCCACCAGATTACGAGCAGTACTTC
-	-	TRBV7-2	TRBJ1-2	CASSLFRVNYGYTF	TGTGCCAGCAGCTTATTCAGGGTTAACTATGGCTACACCTTC
TRBD2	few	TRBV4-1	TRBJ2-3	CASSQLGSGGEDTQYF	TGCGCCAGCAGCCAATTGGGTAGCGGGGGGGAAGATACGCAGTATTTT
-	few	TRBV7-2	TRBJ2-7	CASSLDAGAGGYEQYF	TGTGCCAGCAGCTTAGACGCCGGGGCCGGGGGATACGAGCAGTACTTC
-	-	TRBV5-1	TRBJ2-7	CASSLAFGDYEQYF	TGCGCCAGCAGCTTGGCCTTTGGGGACTACGAGCAGTACTTC
-	-	TRBV28	TRBJ2-7	CASSRPLGADEQYF	TGTGCCAGCAGCCGGCCCCTGGGGGCGGACGAGCAGTACTTC
-	-	TRBV29-1	TRBJ2-1	CSVELQGSSYNEQFF	TGCAGCGTTGAATTACAGGGCAGCTCCTACAATGAGCAGTTCTTC
TRBD1	-	TRBV5-4	TRBJ1-1	CASSPRGTGLNTEAFF	TGTGCCAGCAGCCCTAGGGGGACAGGGTTAAACACTGAAGCTTTCTTT
-	-	TRBV7-9	TRBJ1-1	CASSPRTGNTEAFF	TGTGCCAGCAGCCCAAGGACGGGAAACACTGAAGCTTTCTTT
-	-	TRBV28	TRBJ2-3	CASRNSGSTDTQYF	TGTGCCAGCAGGAATAGCGGTAGCACAGATACGCAGTATTTT
-	-	TRBV7-2	TRBJ1-5	CASIEGVGNQPQHF	TGTGCCAGCATCGAGGGGGTTGGCAATCAGCCCCAGCATTTT